The 16 T cell receptor beta chains presented below share a single source sample, sequenced in a study of blood T cell repertoires in COVID-19 (TCRdb year 2020). Libraries were built with the immunoSEQ multiplex PCR assay. TCRdb mirrors the immuneACCESS table, restricted to in-frame sequences. Some clones are absent from its copies; in checked studies, under half trace to an unresolved V gene, and the reason for the others is unknown. This sample holds almost 50,000 clones; roughly nine tenths were observed only once. Together, the top ten hold approximately 4% of the sample. The sequencing sample was made of peripheral blood. The receptors here all came from a human donor in a cohort sampled during active COVID-19.

The genes are TRBV19 and TRBJ1-1; possible D gene TRBD1, 5 bases. Trimming shortened V by 9 bases and J by 4 bases, and 21 bases separated the two germline ends. Germline CDR1 is LNHDA and CDR2 is SQIVND (reference sequence). The CDR3 covers 15 residues. The DNA for the CDR3 is TGTGCCAGCTCCGAATCTAGGGGACTGGTCACTGAAGCTTTCTTT. Amino acid sequence: CASSESRGLVTEAFF.

The rearrangement uses TRBV19 and TRBJ2-7; TRBD2 matches 7 bases. V lost 5 bases to trimming and J lost 3 bases; unmatched junction nucleotides: 1. The length of the CDR3 is 12 residues. The germline V gene has CDR1 LNHDA and CDR2 SQIVND (reference sequence). CDR3 coding DNA: TGTGCCAGTAGTGGGGGGGTCTACGAGCAGTACTTC. Translating it yields CASSGGVYEQYF.

This chain joins TRBV6-5 and TRBJ2-7, with 10 bases identical to TRBD2. Germline CDR1 is MNHEY and CDR2 is SVGAGI. The CDR3 extends over 15 amino acids. The junction had 12 bases not matched to a gene; V was cut back by 6 bases and J by 7 bases. The CDR3 sequence: CASRGLAGGGREQYV. In DNA form, the CDR3 reads TGTGCCAGCAGAGGTTTAGCGGGAGGAGGGCGGGAGCAGTACGTC.

The chain links TRBV13 to TRBJ2-3, with TRBD1 matching over 8 bases. The CDR3 loop spans 14 amino acids. With 5 bases clipped from V and 5 bases from J, the junction kept 6 bases outside the gene matches. CDR1 and CDR2 (germline): PRHDT, FYEKMQ (reference sequence). DNA for the CDR3: TGTGCCAGCAGCCGACAGGGGTCGGTAGATACGCAGTATTTT. This gives the protein CASSRQGSVDTQYF.

This clone showed up just once. The chain links TRBV7-2 to TRBJ2-7, with 7 bases identical to TRBD2. V lost 0 bases to trimming and J lost 0 bases; unmatched junction nucleotides: 2. The CDR3 length is 15 residues. The germline gives CDR1 SGHTA, CDR2 FQGNSA. The CDR3 region has the DNA TGTGCCAGCAGCTTAGCGGGAGGGAGCTCCTACGAGCAGTACGTC. Its protein product is CASSLAGGSSYEQYV.

V usage is TRBV10-1 and J usage is TRBJ2-7; TRBD1 matches at 11 bases. V shed 5 bases, J shed 7 bases, and the junction held 4 bases outside the gene matches. CDR3 length equals 13 residues. CDR1 and CDR2 (germline): WNHNN, SYGVQD (reference sequence). Written as DNA, the CDR3 is TGCGCCAGCAGTCGGGACAGGGGGTTTGAGCAGTACTTC. This sequence encodes CASSRDRGFEQYF.

The chain recombines TRBV3-1 (or the pseudogene TRBV3-2) with TRBJ1-2; 8 positions agree with TRBD1. The trim removed 8 bases at V and 5 bases at J, leaving 13 bases unmatched. The CDR3 has 15 amino acids. From germline, CDR1 is LGHDT and CDR2 YNNKEL (reference sequence). In DNA, the CDR3 is TGTGCCAGCGCAAGGGCCGGGACAGGCGATTATGGCTACACCTTC. It encodes CASARAGTGDYGYTF.

The J gene is TRBJ1-3, the V gene TRBV28; D gene ambiguous. V lost 8 bases, J lost 4 bases, and 18 bases lay in between. The CDR3 extends over 15 amino acids. Germline V gene lookup returns CDR1 MDHEN and CDR2 SYDVKM. The CDR3 DNA reads TGTGCCAGCCTTAGTCGGGAGCGGTCGGGAAACACCATATATTTT. Its protein is CASLSRERSGNTIYF.

J is TRBJ2-7 and V is TRBV20-1; D gene ambiguous. Per germline, CDR1 DFQATT and CDR2 SNEGSKA (reference sequence). This CDR3 has 11 amino acids. V gave up 8 bases and J gave up 1 base, with 9 bases separating them. The CDR3 bases are TGCAGTCCTCGCAGTTCCTACGAGCAGTACTTC. Protein: CSPRSSYEQYF.

CDR3 protein: CASSQEATTDTQYF. In DNA, the CDR3 is TGTGCCAGCAGCCAAGAGGCCACCACAGATACGCAGTATTTT. This sequence joins TRBV14 and TRBJ2-3; D ambiguous. This CDR3 has 14 residues. Germline lookup yields CDR1 SGHDN and CDR2 FVKESK. The germline V and J ends were trimmed by 0 bases and 2 bases, with 6 bases remaining between them.

The J gene is TRBJ2-1, the V gene TRBV11-2; 14 positions match TRBD2. In germline, CDR1 is SGHAT, CDR2 FQNNGV. V shed 5 bases and J 8 bases; nucleotides not matched to a gene: 8. This CDR3 contains 16 residues. The CDR3 spells CASSGGLAGVGDEQFF. The DNA for the CDR3 is TGTGCCAGCAGCGGGGGACTAGCGGGAGTGGGCGATGAGCAGTTCTTC.

The chain combines TRBV28 with TRBJ1-2; 9 bases are a match to TRBD1. This CDR3 has 15 residues. The V gene's germline CDR1 is MDHEN and CDR2 SYDVKM. J was trimmed by 4 bases and V by 2 bases; bases with no gene match: 5. The DNA of the CDR3 is TGTGCCAGCAGTTTACTTACAGGGGGCGGCTATGGCTACACCTTC. Its protein is CASSLLTGGGYGYTF.

The CDR3 DNA follows: TGTGCCAGCAGCCATAACGGACAGATGAACACTGAAGCTTTCTTT. It encodes CASSHNGQMNTEAFF. The V gene is TRBV5-4, the J gene TRBJ1-1; possibly TRBD1 for D (6 bases). The CDR3 covers 15 residues. V lost 4 bases and J lost 0, with 13 bases in between. The germline gives CDR1 SGHNT, CDR2 YYREEE (reference sequence).

The rearrangement links TRBV7-9 to TRBJ1-1; no definite D call. V was pared by 5 bases and J by 3 bases, with 10 bases between. CDR3 size: 13 residues. Per germline, CDR1 SEHNR and CDR2 FQNEAQ (reference sequence). CDR3 DNA: TGTGCCAGCAGCCGGGAAGCCCACACTGAAGCTTTCTTT. Its translation is CASSREAHTEAFF.

The chain carries TRBV9 and TRBJ2-6; D call uncertain. Trimming shortened V by 4 bases and J by 3 bases, and 14 bases separated the two germline ends. The CDR3 has 16 amino acids. Germline loops: CDR1 SGDLS, CDR2 YYNGEE. The CDR3 is CASSPMGLVGANVLTF. CDR3 in DNA: TGTGCCAGCAGCCCTATGGGCTTGGTTGGGGCCAACGTCCTGACTTTC.

In the case of this clone: Because the CDR3's place on the DNA is in doubt, the DNA is left out and the CDR3 is given as listed by TCRdb. The chain carries TRBV19 and TRBJ2-7; the tabulated D call, TRBD2, remains unverified against the DNA. The germline V gene has CDR1 LNHDA and CDR2 SQIVND (reference sequence). The CDR3 is 16 amino acids in total, end residues counted. The CDR3 here is CASTSGGFLGVGEQYF.